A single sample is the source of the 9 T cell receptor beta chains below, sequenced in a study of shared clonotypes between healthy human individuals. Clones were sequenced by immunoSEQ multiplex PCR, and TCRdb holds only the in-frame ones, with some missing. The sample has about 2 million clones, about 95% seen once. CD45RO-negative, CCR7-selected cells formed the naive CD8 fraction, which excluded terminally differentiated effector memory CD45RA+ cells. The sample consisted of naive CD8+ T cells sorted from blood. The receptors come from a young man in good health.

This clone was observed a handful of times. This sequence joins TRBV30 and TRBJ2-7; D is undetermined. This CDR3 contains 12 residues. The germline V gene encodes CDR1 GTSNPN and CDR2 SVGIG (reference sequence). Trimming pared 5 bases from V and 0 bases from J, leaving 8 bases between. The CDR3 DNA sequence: TGTGCCTGGCGCCCCAGCTCCTACGAGCAGTACTTC. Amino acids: CAWRPSSYEQYF.

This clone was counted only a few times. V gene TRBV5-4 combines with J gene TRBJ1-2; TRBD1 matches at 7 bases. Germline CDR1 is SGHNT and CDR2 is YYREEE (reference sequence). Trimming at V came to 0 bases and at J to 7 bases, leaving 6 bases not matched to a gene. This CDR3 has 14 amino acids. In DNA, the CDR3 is TGTGCCAGCAGCTTGGAGGGACAGCCTGTTGGCTACACCTTC. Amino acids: CASSLEGQPVGYTF.

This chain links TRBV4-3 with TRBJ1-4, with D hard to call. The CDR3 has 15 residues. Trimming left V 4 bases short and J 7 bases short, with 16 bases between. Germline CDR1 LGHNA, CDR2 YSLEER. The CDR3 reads CASSRLWEGGEKLFF. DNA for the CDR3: TGCGCCAGCAGCCGACTATGGGAGGGTGGTGAAAAACTGTTTTTT.

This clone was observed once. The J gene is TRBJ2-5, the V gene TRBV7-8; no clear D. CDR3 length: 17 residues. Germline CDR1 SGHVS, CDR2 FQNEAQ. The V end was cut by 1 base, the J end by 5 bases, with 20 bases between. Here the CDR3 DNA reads TGTGCCAGCAGCTTAGAGAGTGCCCTAGGGTTGCGTGAGACCCAGTACTTC. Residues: CASSLESALGLRETQYF.

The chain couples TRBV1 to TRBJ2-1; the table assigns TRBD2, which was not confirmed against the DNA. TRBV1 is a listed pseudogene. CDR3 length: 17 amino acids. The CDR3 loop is CTSSQDPHRGVYNEQFF. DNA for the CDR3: TGCACCAGCAGCCAAGATCCACATCGGGGAGTCTACAATGAGCAGTTCTTC.

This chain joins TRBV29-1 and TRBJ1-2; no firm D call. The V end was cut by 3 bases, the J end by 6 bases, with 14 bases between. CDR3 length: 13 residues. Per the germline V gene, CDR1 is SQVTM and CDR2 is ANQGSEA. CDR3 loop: CSVERGRQDGYTF. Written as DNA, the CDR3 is TGCAGCGTTGAGCGGGGTCGGCAGGATGGCTACACCTTC. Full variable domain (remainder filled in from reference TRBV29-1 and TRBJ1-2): SAVISQKPSRDICQRGTSLTIQCQVDSQVTMMFWYRQQPGQSLTLIATANQGSEATYESGFVIDKFPISRPNLTFSTLTVSNMSPEDSSIYLCSVERGRQDGYTFGSGTRLTVV.

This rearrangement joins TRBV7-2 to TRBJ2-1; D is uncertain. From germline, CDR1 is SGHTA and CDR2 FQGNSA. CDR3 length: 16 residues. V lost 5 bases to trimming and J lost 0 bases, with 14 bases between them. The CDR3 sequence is CASSPISYNSYNEQFF. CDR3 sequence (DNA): TGTGCCAGCAGCCCCATATCTTATAACTCCTACAATGAGCAGTTCTTC.

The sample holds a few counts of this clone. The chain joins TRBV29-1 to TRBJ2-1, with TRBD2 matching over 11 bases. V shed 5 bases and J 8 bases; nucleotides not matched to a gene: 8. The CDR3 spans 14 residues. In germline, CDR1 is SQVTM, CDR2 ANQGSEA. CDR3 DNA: TGCAGCGTTTCGGGACTAGCGGTATCGGATGAGCAGTTCTTC. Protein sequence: CSVSGLAVSDEQFF.

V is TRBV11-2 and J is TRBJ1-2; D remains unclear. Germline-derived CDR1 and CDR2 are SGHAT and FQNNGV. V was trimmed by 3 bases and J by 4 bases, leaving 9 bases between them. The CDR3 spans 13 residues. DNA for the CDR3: TGTGCCAGCAGCTTGACACCTTCCTATGGCTACACCTTC. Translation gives CASSLTPSYGYTF.